The clone carrying this T cell receptor beta chain was found once. The data were taken from a study of blood T cell repertoires in COVID-19. Data came from immunoSEQ multiplex PCR; TCRdb stores just in-frame clones and leaves some out. Counted here are some 200,000 clones, roughly 81% occurring once; the ten biggest clones make up around 3%. The CDR3 consists of 13 residues. Trimming pared 5 bases from V and 6 bases from J, leaving 11 bases between. Germline V gene sequence: CDR1 MNHEY, CDR2 SVGEGT. The sample taken for sequencing was peripheral blood. The chain has TRBV6-2 or TRBV6-3 and TRBJ2-1; the D gene is possibly TRBD2 (6 bases). The origin of this receptor is a man in his fifties who had recovered from COVID-19. CDR3: CASSGTSRNEQFF. For the CDR3, the DNA is TGTGCCAGCAGTGGAACTAGCCGCAATGAGCAGTTCTTC.